This entry lists 15 T cell receptor beta chains sequenced from one sample in a study of T cells in Graves' hyperthyroidism and ophthalmopathy. The CDR3 regions of TCR beta were amplified from RNA transcripts. A set of HTBI primers served as the primers for a first-round RT-PCR of the TCR CDR3. One entry per CDR3 protein results from TCRdb running MiXCR on the multiplex PCR reads. Here the sample spans a few hundred thousand distinct CDR3 sequences, 15% being singletons. Sequences were obtained from blood. These receptors were collected from a woman in her 30s with Graves' hyperthyroidism.

This clonotype has a count of ten or more. The V gene is TRBV28, the J gene TRBJ2-5, with 7 nucleotides matching TRBD2. The CDR3 contains 17 residues. Germline-derived CDR1 and CDR2 are MDHEN and SYDVKM. J was trimmed by 1 base and V by 2 bases; bases with no gene match: 10. This CDR3 reads CASSLALARLGQETQYF. In nucleotides, the CDR3 is TGTGCCAGCAGTTTAGCACTAGCGCGATTAGGCCAAGAGACCCAGTACTTC.

This clonotype was seen repeatedly, ten times or more. The genes are TRBV20-1 and TRBJ2-3; tentative D call: TRBD1 (6 bases). From germline, CDR1 is DFQATT and CDR2 SNEGSKA (reference sequence). V lost 3 bases and J lost 4, with 17 bases in between. CDR3 length equals 15 residues. For the CDR3, the DNA is TGCAGTGCTAGTACAGGGCGGATTTGGGCAGATACGCAGTATTTT. It codes for CSASTGRIWADTQYF.

In the case of this clonotype: A much larger clone sits a single nucleotide away, making a read error possible. The chain's CDR3 is CASSLWAGTRGNEQYF. CDR3 sequence (DNA): TGCGCCAGCAGCTTATGGGCCGGGACTAGAGGGAATGAGCAGTACTTC. The chain links TRBV5-1 to TRBJ2-7; 8 nucleotides match TRBD2. Germline V gene lookup returns CDR1 SGHRS and CDR2 YFSETQ. Losses at the gene ends were 2 bases for V and 7 bases for J; bases not matched to a gene: 14. The CDR3 is made up of 16 amino acids.

Many counts were recorded for this clonotype. The J gene is TRBJ1-1, the V gene TRBV12-3 or TRBV12-4; maybe TRBD1 (6 bases). Trimming pared 7 bases from V and 1 base from J, leaving 13 bases between. The CDR3 totals 14 residues. In nucleotides, the CDR3 is TGTGCCAGCAAGGCAGGGGCCGCGAACACTGAAGCTTTCTTT. Amino acid sequence: CASKAGAANTEAFF.

In this sample, this clonotype turned up a few times. V is TRBV20-1 and J is TRBJ2-7; TRBD2 matches at 7 bases. This CDR3 has 15 residues. Germline V gene sequence: CDR1 DFQATT, CDR2 SNEGSKA (reference sequence). The J segment lost 5 bases and the V segment lost 1 base, leaving 11 bases of the junction unmatched. CDR3 residues: CSARVSGGRANEQYF. In DNA, the CDR3 is TGCAGTGCTAGAGTTTCTGGAGGGAGGGCGAACGAGCAGTACTTC.

This clonotype was picked up many times. The V and J genes are TRBV6-1 and TRBJ2-7, with 12 bases matching TRBD1. The V and J ends lost 7 bases and 2 bases, in that order; junction bases with no gene match: 3. The CDR3 is 14 residues long. The germline V gene has CDR1 MNHNS and CDR2 SASEGT. This chain's CDR3 is CASTGTGGPYEQYF. The CDR3 DNA reads as TGTGCCAGCACCGGGACAGGGGGCCCCTACGAGCAGTACTTC.

This clonotype appeared a single time. The chain carries TRBV4-1 and TRBJ2-3, with D perhaps TRBD2 (6 bases). Deletions cut 2 bases from V and 0 bases from J, with 15 bases between. CDR3 size: 17 residues. Germline V gene lookup returns CDR1 MGHRA and CDR2 YSYEKL. The CDR3, as DNA: TGCGCCAGCAGCCAAAGATCGTCTAGCGAAAGCACAGATACGCAGTATTTT. Its translation: CASSQRSSSESTDTQYF.

J is TRBJ1-2 and V is TRBV19; unclear D gene. The V gene's germline CDR1 is LNHDA and CDR2 SQIVND (reference sequence). With 8 bases removed from V and 4 bases from J, the gap between germline ends came to 17 bases. The CDR3 has 14 residues. CDR3 sequence: CASYGPITPYGYTF. CDR3 DNA sequence: TGTGCCAGTTACGGACCGATAACGCCCTATGGCTACACCTTC.

The chain links TRBV5-6 to TRBJ2-3; 11 bases match TRBD2. V lost 2 bases, J lost 2 bases, and 22 bases stayed unmatched. In germline, CDR1 is SGHDT, CDR2 YYEEEE. This CDR3 is built from 22 residues. CDR3 coding DNA: TGTGCCAGCAGCTTCCCCTGGCTAGCGGGAGGATCGAAGCACGGGGACACAGATACGCAGTATTTT. Protein product: CASSFPWLAGGSKHGDTDTQYF.

This clonotype has at least ten counts. This chain connects TRBV7-2 to TRBJ1-3, with TRBD1 as a possible D gene (5 bases). This CDR3 is 18 amino acids long. Trimming stripped 3 bases from V and 0 bases from J, with 18 bases between. Germline V gives CDR1 SGHTA, CDR2 FQGNSA. The CDR3 DNA reads as TGTGCCAGCAGCTTGGGCCAAAGGGGTAGGCCCTCTGGAAACACCATATATTTT. This codes for CASSLGQRGRPSGNTIYF.

V usage is TRBV5-6 and J usage is TRBJ2-7; D not resolved. V lost 4 bases and J 0 bases, leaving 14 bases between the germline ends. Germline V gene data show CDR1 as SGHDT and CDR2 as YYEEEE. The CDR3 runs to 15 residues. CDR3 sequence reads: CASSPGMANSYEQYF. The CDR3 DNA follows: TGTGCCAGCAGCCCCGGAATGGCGAACTCCTACGAGCAGTACTTC.

This clonotype was seen many times. The rearrangement links TRBV28 to TRBJ1-1, with a possible D match to TRBD1 (5 bases). Germline CDR1 MDHEN, CDR2 SYDVKM. V was trimmed by 8 bases and J by 1 base, leaving 11 bases between them. This CDR3 is 13 amino acids long. CDR3 residues: CASDSLSNTEAFF. The CDR3 bases are TGTGCCAGCGACAGTCTATCGAACACTGAAGCTTTCTTT.

Only a few counts were recorded for this clonotype. The gene calls are TRBV6-1 and TRBJ1-5; D unclear. Germline V lookup: CDR1 MNHNS, CDR2 SASEGT. CDR3 length equals 11 residues. The ends were cut back, 5 bases at V and 5 bases at J, with 4 bases in the middle. This chain's CDR3 is CASSSDQPQHF. The CDR3 DNA reads TGTGCCAGCAGTTCGGATCAGCCCCAGCATTTT.

This clonotype appeared many times. The J gene is TRBJ2-7, the V gene TRBV28, with 11 nucleotides matching TRBD2. The junction had 11 bases not matched to a gene; V was cut back by 7 bases and J by 3 bases. The germline CDR1 and CDR2 sequences are MDHEN and SYDVKM. The CDR3 has 16 amino acids. CDR3 region: CASTFALAGGYYEQYF. CDR3 nucleotides: TGTGCCAGCACCTTCGCTTTAGCGGGAGGGTACTACGAGCAGTACTTC.

This clonotype was found many times. The rearrangement uses TRBV6-1 and TRBJ1-5, with TRBD1 matching over 7 bases. Germline V gene lookup returns CDR1 MNHNS and CDR2 SASEGT. There are 16 residues in the CDR3. V shed 3 bases and J 4 bases; nucleotides not matched to a gene: 9. Written as DNA, the CDR3 is TGTGCCAGCAGTGACTTTGACAGGGTTGGTAATCAGCCCCAGCATTTT. Encoded protein: CASSDFDRVGNQPQHF.